The clone carrying this T cell receptor beta chain showed up many times. What it binds is unknown. The authors made TCR cDNA by 5'RACE template switching, adding a universal primer site and UMIs. TCRdb re-called the 5' RACE reads through MiXCR, storing one row per CDR3 protein. Here the sample spans about 150,000 distinct CDR3 sequences, more than 6.5% being singletons. Germline V gene data show CDR1 as SGHRS and CDR2 as YFSETQ. The CDR3 runs 14 residues. J was trimmed by 5 bases and V by 4 bases; bases with no gene match: 6. This sample is drawn from a study of T cells after yellow fever vaccination. Background on the study: SMART-Seq v4 Ultra Low Input handled preparation of low-cell-number fractions. Study-wide results and caveats: Re-detected after boosting: most primary clones, more than 95% of CD4 and roughly 88% of CD8.

This material consisted of CD4+ T cells sorted from PBMCs, taken 10 days after the yellow fever booster vaccination. The clonotype comes from a young man who received the YFV17D yellow fever vaccine. The chain recombines TRBV5-1 with TRBJ2-5, with TRBD1 identical over 9 bases. CDR3 sequence reads: CASSTGQGWETQYF. The CDR3 coding sequence is TGCGCCAGCAGCACGGGACAGGGCTGGGAGACCCAGTACTTC.